The 3 T cell receptor beta chains listed next were all sequenced from one sample in a study of cytomegalovirus exposure and HLA in healthy donors. PCR primers comprised 60 Vbeta and 13 Jbeta primers. Generated by immunoSEQ multiplex PCR, the TCRdb table keeps only in-frame clones and is missing some. The sample shows some 120,000 clones, 75% to 85% of them seen only once. Sequencing was done on a sample of PBMCs. These receptors all stem from a man between 25 and 39 years old in good health and CMV-seropositive.

The chain combines TRBV9 with TRBJ2-7, with D tentatively TRBD1 (6 bases). The germline gives CDR1 SGDLS, CDR2 YYNGEE. This CDR3 is 13 amino acids long. V was trimmed by 7 bases and J by 2 bases, leaving 13 bases between them. CDR3 amino acids: CASGKTGTYEQYF. The CDR3 coding sequence is TGTGCCAGCGGTAAGACAGGAACCTACGAGCAGTACTTC.

This clone was found a few times. The chain combines TRBV10-2 with TRBJ2-1, with TRBD1 matching over 8 bases. CDR1 is WSHSY, CDR2 SAAADI, per germline. The ends lost 7 bases at V and 10 bases at J; junction bases unmatched: 9. This CDR3 is built from 13 residues. CDR3 DNA: TGCGCCAGCAAAGGACAGGGCCTCAAGGAGCAGTTCTTC. The encoded protein is CASKGQGLKEQFF.

The chain uses TRBV10-3 and TRBJ1-5; TRBD1 matches 7 bases. The germline V gene has CDR1 ENHRY and CDR2 SYGVKD. Trimming took 10 bases from V and 7 from J; bases not matched to a gene: 13. This CDR3 spans 14 amino acids. CDR3 sequence: CASLSGQRGQPQHF. The DNA of the CDR3 is TGTGCCAGCCTCTCGGGACAGAGGGGCCAGCCCCAGCATTTT.